These 16 T cell receptor beta chains originate from one sample sequenced in a study of beta chain features in type 1 diabetes. Notes on the study in general: When Type 1 diabetes patients were examined, their TCRB CDR3s proved moderately but significantly shorter in all four CD4+ subsets.

These receptors are not linked to any known antigen. Reverse transcription of all isolated RNA meant that expressed TCRB transcripts were sequenced. Libraries were prepared by immunoSEQ multiplex PCR; TCRdb keeps only in-frame clonotypes and omits some of them. The table shows roughly 150,000 clones, with approximately 10% occurring only once. Sequences were obtained from central memory CD4+ T cells from blood. All receptors come from a man aged 30 to 39 with type 1 diabetes.

This clone was seen a handful of times. The chain recombines TRBV7-2 with TRBJ1-1; 7 bases match TRBD1. The germline CDR1 and CDR2 sequences are SGHTA and FQGNSA. There are 14 residues in the CDR3. V shed 5 bases, J shed 1 base, and the junction held 4 bases outside the gene matches. CDR3 in DNA: TGTGCCAGCAGCGTAGGGACAGCGAACACTGAAGCTTTCTTT. It translates to CASSVGTANTEAFF.

A few counts support this clone. The rearrangement uses TRBV7-9 and TRBJ2-2; D remains ambiguous. Germline V gives CDR1 SEHNR, CDR2 FQNEAQ (reference sequence). V was clipped by 1 base and J by 1 base, with 7 bases between them. There are 15 residues in the CDR3. The DNA for the CDR3 is TGTGCCAGCAGCTTAGGGAACAGGAACACCGGGGAGCTGTTTTTT. It codes for CASSLGNRNTGELFF.

A note on this clone: A read error may explain this, as a much larger clone is one base away. V and J are TRBV6-1 and TRBJ2-3; no firm D call. V gave up 5 bases and J gave up 2 bases, with 2 bases separating them. Germline CDR1 is MNHNS and CDR2 is SASEGT. This CDR3 is built from 11 residues. Here the CDR3 reads CASSLTDTQYF. The CDR3 DNA sequence: TGTGCCAGCAGTCTCACAGATACGCAGTATTTT.

A few counts support this clone. The J gene is TRBJ1-5, the V gene TRBV6-5, with D perhaps matching TRBD1 (5 bases). The germline V gene has CDR1 MNHEY and CDR2 SVGAGI. The CDR3 extends over 14 amino acids. The ends were cut back, 5 bases at V and 6 bases at J, with 14 bases in the middle. The CDR3 protein is CASSLTGGSQPQHF. The CDR3 DNA reads TGTGCCAGCAGTCTCACGGGGGGAAGTCAGCCCCAGCATTTT.

This clone was seen more than once but under ten times. The chain uses TRBV15 and TRBJ2-1; 9 bases line up with TRBD2. V was pared by 1 base and J by 6 bases, with 10 bases of the junction left unmatched. Germline V gene lookup returns CDR1 LNHNV and CDR2 YYDKDF (reference sequence). This CDR3 has 17 residues. The CDR3 region is CATSRAPSGLAANEQFF. The CDR3 bases are TGTGCCACCAGCAGAGCTCCGTCGGGACTAGCAGCCAATGAGCAGTTCTTC.

This chain connects TRBV4-2 to TRBJ1-4; D uncertain. V gave up 4 bases and J gave up 4 bases, with 7 bases separating them. Germline CDR1 reads LGHNA; CDR2 reads YNFKEQ. The CDR3 is made up of 13 amino acids. In DNA form, the CDR3 reads TGTGCCAGCAGCCCTAATAATAATGAAAAACTGTTTTTT. Its protein product is CASSPNNNEKLFF.

The J gene is TRBJ2-2, the V gene TRBV5-1, with 7 bases matching TRBD1. The germline CDR1 and CDR2 sequences are SGHRS and YFSETQ. This CDR3 comprises 15 residues. With 2 bases clipped from V and 5 bases from J, the junction kept 6 bases outside the gene matches. The CDR3 bases are TGCGCCAGCAGCTTTACAGGGGATTGGACCGGGGAGCTGTTTTTT. Amino acid sequence: CASSFTGDWTGELFF.

The rearrangement joins TRBV27 to TRBJ1-1; 9 bases fit TRBD1. V shed 3 bases and J 5 bases; nucleotides not matched to a gene: 7. Germline CDR1 reads MNHEY; CDR2 reads SMNVEV (reference sequence). The CDR3 length is 15 residues. The CDR3 coding sequence is TGTGCCAGCAGTTTTCGGACAGGGGTGGGGACTGAAGCTTTCTTT. Encoded protein: CASSFRTGVGTEAFF.

This rearrangement joins TRBV30 to TRBJ2-1; D not resolved. Germline V gene data show CDR1 as GTSNPN and CDR2 as SVGIG (reference sequence). Trimming removed 1 base from V and 0 bases from J, with 10 bases in between. There are 15 residues in the CDR3. CDR3 DNA sequence: TGTGCCTGGAGTGCCCATCCGAGCTCCTACAATGAGCAGTTCTTC. Translation gives CAWSAHPSSYNEQFF.

This clone appeared a few times. The J gene is TRBJ2-1, the V gene TRBV18; 10 positions agree with TRBD1. This CDR3 region has 14 residues. V dropped 5 bases and J dropped 3; count of bases not matched to a gene: 1. CDR1 and CDR2 from the germline V gene are KGHSH and LQKENI. DNA for the CDR3: TGTGCCAGCTCAAGGGACAGGGGCTACAATGAGCAGTTCTTC. Protein: CASSRDRGYNEQFF.

CDR3 loop: CASRPGDYSNQPQHF. The CDR3 DNA follows: TGCGCCAGCAGGCCGGGGGATTATAGCAATCAGCCCCAGCATTTT. V is TRBV5-1 and J is TRBJ1-5; D may be TRBD1 (5 bases). Per the germline V gene, CDR1 is SGHRS and CDR2 is YFSETQ. The V end lost 5 bases, the J end lost 0 bases, and 12 bases lay between the germline ends. This CDR3 region has 15 residues.

This sequence joins TRBV11-2 and TRBJ1-1; possible D gene TRBD1, 6 bases. Germline V lookup: CDR1 SGHAT, CDR2 FQNNGV. V lost 1 base, J lost 2 bases, and 14 bases lay in between. This CDR3 spans 16 amino acids. CDR3 nucleotide sequence: TGTGCCAGCAGCTTAGCGGGGGGCGAGTTAAACACTGAAGCTTTCTTT. Protein sequence: CASSLAGGELNTEAFF.

This chain links TRBV18 with TRBJ1-2; unclear D gene. This CDR3 contains 13 residues. Trimming took off 1 base at V and 8 bases at J, with 11 bases between the two ends. Germline V gene lookup returns CDR1 KGHSH and CDR2 LQKENI. CDR3 sequence reads: CASSPQKKAGYTF. The CDR3 region has the DNA TGTGCCAGCTCACCACAGAAAAAAGCAGGCTACACCTTC. Variable domain in full (rest from reference TRBV18 and TRBJ1-2): NAGVMQNPRHLVRRRGQEARLRCSPMKGHSHVYWYRQLPEEGLKFMVYLQKENIIDESGMPKERFSAEFPKEGPSILRIQQVVRGDSAAYFCASSPQKKAGYTFGSGTRLTVV.

A few counts support this clone. This sequence joins TRBV29-1 and TRBJ2-3; 9 bases are a match to TRBD2. Germline V gives CDR1 SQVTM, CDR2 ANQGSEA. The V gene end was trimmed by 3 bases and the J gene end by 2 bases; junction bases not matched to a gene: 9. The CDR3 loop spans 16 amino acids. This CDR3 is CSVDFSGSLNTDTQYF. The CDR3 nucleotides are TGCAGCGTTGATTTTAGCGGGAGCCTTAACACAGATACGCAGTATTTT.

V is TRBV27 and J is TRBJ1-4, with TRBD1 matching 8 bases. Germline CDR1 MNHEY, CDR2 SMNVEV (reference sequence). The CDR3 runs 13 residues. The V segment lost 6 bases and the J segment 7 bases; nucleotides outside the gene matches: 4. CDR3 sequence (DNA): TGTGCCAGCAGACGGACAGGGCTTGAAAAACTGTTTTTT. Protein: CASRRTGLEKLFF.

The chain combines TRBV2 with TRBJ1-1, with D unclear. V lost 7 bases, J lost 3 bases, and 12 bases lay in between. CDR1 and CDR2 (germline): SNHLY, FYNNEI. The CDR3 spans 13 residues. In nucleotides, the CDR3 is TGTGCCAGCACGCCTGACGGGGACACTGAAGCTTTCTTT. The encoded protein is CASTPDGDTEAFF.